This T cell receptor (beta chain) was sequenced for a study of OX40 agonist ivuxolimab in advanced cancers. Study-wide context: Subjects had a mean age of approximately 60 years, with a range of 23 to 79; around 80% were male. Partial response was recorded in three patients: one hepatocellular carcinoma and two cutaneous melanoma cases.

V was shortened by 5 bases and J by 4 bases, with 20 bases between the two germline ends. Germline assignment: CDR1 SGHTA and CDR2 FQGNSA. This CDR3 spans 16 amino acids. Study-wide findings and caveats: Fewer expanded clones were found on average in CD4+ than in CD8+ T cells.

TCRdb's table, derived via immunoSEQ multiplex PCR, lists solely in-frame clones and lacks some. The table lists just over 80,000 clones, around nine tenths of them singletons. Regarding this clone: Its antigen remains unidentified.

This clonotype was sampled from an adult with an advanced solid tumor such as melanoma, head and neck, liver or kidney cancer. This material consisted of CD4+ or CD8+ T cells sorted from blood, taken in a trial of the OX40 agonist ivuxolimab. V and J are TRBV7-2 and TRBJ1-2, with D possibly being TRBD1 (6 bases). DNA for the CDR3: TGTGCCAGCAGCCCCATGGCAGGGGAAGGAACCTATGGCTACACCTTC. Protein sequence: CASSPMAGEGTYGYTF.